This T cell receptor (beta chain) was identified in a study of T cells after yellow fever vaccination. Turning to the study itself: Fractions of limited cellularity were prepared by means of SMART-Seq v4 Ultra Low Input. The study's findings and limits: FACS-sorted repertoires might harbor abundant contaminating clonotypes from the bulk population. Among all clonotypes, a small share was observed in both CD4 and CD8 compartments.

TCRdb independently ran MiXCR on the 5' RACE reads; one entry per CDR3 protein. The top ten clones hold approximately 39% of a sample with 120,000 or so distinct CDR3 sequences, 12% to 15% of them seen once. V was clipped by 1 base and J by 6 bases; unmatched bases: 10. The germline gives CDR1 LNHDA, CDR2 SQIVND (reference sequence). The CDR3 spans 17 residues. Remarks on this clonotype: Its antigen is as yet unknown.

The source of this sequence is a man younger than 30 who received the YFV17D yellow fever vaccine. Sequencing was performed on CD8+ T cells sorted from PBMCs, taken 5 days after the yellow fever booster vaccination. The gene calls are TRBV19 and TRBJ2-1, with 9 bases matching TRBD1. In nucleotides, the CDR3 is TGTGCCAGTAGTATAGTTGGACAGGGGTCCCCCGGCAATGAGCAGTTCTTC. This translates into CASSIVGQGSPGNEQFF.